This T cell receptor (beta chain) is drawn from a study of cytomegalovirus exposure and HLA in healthy donors. Study findings and constraints: Links to common viral pathogens appeared, in a later analysis, for several of the most significant clusters.

PCR amplification relied on 60 Vbeta primers (plus 13 Jbeta primers). The assay was immunoSEQ multiplex PCR, and TCRdb's table has in-frame clones only and misses some. The table lists 200,000 to 250,000 clones, approximately 70% of them singletons. A note on this clone: Antigen: not known.

Every donor was a healthy person donating bone marrow. The clonotype was recovered from a woman in her twenties or thirties in good health and CMV-seronegative. Source material: PBMCs.

The CDR3 sequence is CASRNGLAGADEQFF. In DNA, the CDR3 is TGTGCCAGTAGGAATGGACTAGCGGGAGCTGATGAGCAGTTCTTC. The J gene is TRBJ2-1, the V gene TRBV19; 13 nucleotides line up with TRBD2. The CDR3 has 15 residues. CDR1 is LNHDA, CDR2 SQIVND, per germline (reference sequence). The ends lost 6 bases at V and 8 bases at J; junction bases unmatched: 7.